Detailed here is one T cell receptor (beta chain). This specimen comes from a study of control samples from healthy donors and cancer patients. Trimming cost V 3 bases and J 7 bases, with 9 bases left between them. The CDR3 runs 12 residues. Produced via immunoSEQ multiplex PCR; TCRdb's table is partial and in-frame only. In the table there are about 17,000 clones, approximately 91% of which are singletons. The sample taken for sequencing was PBMCs. The chain is built from TRBV12-3 or TRBV12-4 and TRBJ2-5; D is unclear. The TCR was taken from a man aged 55 to 70 with head and neck cancer. CDR3 in amino acids: CASSFSRTTQYF. DNA for the CDR3: TGTGCCAGCAGTTTTAGTCGGACGACCCAGTACTTC.